A single T cell receptor (beta chain) is shown here with its context. This specimen belongs to a study of T cells in Graves' hyperthyroidism and ophthalmopathy. What was amplified from RNA transcripts were TCR beta CDR3 regions. When the TCR CDR3 underwent first-round RT-PCR, the HTBI primer set was used. TCRdb itself ran the multiplex PCR reads through MiXCR, one entry per CDR3 protein. The sample shows about 640,000 distinct CDR3 sequences, under 25% of them seen only once. Germline CDR1 is LNHDA and CDR2 is SQIVND (reference sequence). This CDR3 has 20 residues. Unmatched junction bases numbered 23, after V lost 5 bases and J lost 5 bases.

This TCR derives from a man aged 25 to 40 with Graves' ophthalmopathy. Source material: blood. J is TRBJ2-1 and V is TRBV19; 8 positions match TRBD2. The CDR3 DNA reads as TGTGCCAGTAGTCCACGGGACATACGGTTAGGGGGTAGCGGGAACAATGAGCAGTTCTTC. Its protein is CASSPRDIRLGGSGNNEQFF.